Each of the 28 T cell receptor beta chains below was sequenced from the same sample in a study of cytomegalovirus exposure and HLA in healthy donors. The PCR ran on 60 Vbeta and 13 Jbeta primers. Produced via immunoSEQ multiplex PCR; TCRdb's table is partial and in-frame only. The sample records approximately 73,000 clones, 65% to 85% being singletons. Sequencing used PBMCs. These receptors originate from a woman in her forties in good health and CMV-seropositive.

The chain has TRBV2 and TRBJ2-2; 7 bases are a match to TRBD2. Trimming removed 5 bases from V and 3 bases from J; junction bases left unmatched: 9. There are 16 residues in the CDR3. The germline V gene has CDR1 SNHLY and CDR2 FYNNEI. In DNA, the CDR3 is TGTGCCAGCAGTCCGGGAGCGGGAAGGGACACCGGGGAGCTGTTTTTT. Its translation: CASSPGAGRDTGELFF.

The chain joins TRBV29-1 to TRBJ1-2; 12 bases are shared with TRBD1. CDR1 is SQVTM and CDR2 is ANQGSEA in the germline V gene. V lost 4 bases and J lost 11; bases outside the gene matches: 23. This CDR3 is built from 18 residues. CDR3 DNA: TGCAGCGTTGCAGACCTCAAACCCGGGACAGGGGGCCTTTGGGGTTACACCTTC. Residues: CSVADLKPGTGGLWGYTF.

This chain links TRBV5-8 with TRBJ1-2; D remains ambiguous. The CDR3 has 13 residues. Germline V gives CDR1 SGHTS, CDR2 YDEGEE. V lost 1 base to trimming and J lost 8 bases, with 12 bases between them. The CDR3 is CASSLKDREGYTF. CDR3 bases: TGTGCCAGCAGCTTGAAGGATAGGGAGGGCTACACCTTC. Together with reference TRBV5-8 and TRBJ1-2, the CDR3 gives the full variable domain: EAGVTQSPTHLIKTRGQQATLRCSPISGHTSVYWYQQALGLGLQFLLWYDEGEERNRGNFPPRFSGRQFPNYSSELNVNALELEDSALYLCASSLKDREGYTFGSGTRLTVV.

The V call is TRBV5-1, the J call TRBJ2-5; 7 nucleotides line up with TRBD2. This CDR3 has 15 residues. Germline CDR1 reads SGHRS; CDR2 reads YFSETQ. Losses at the gene ends were 4 bases for V and 1 base for J; bases not matched to a gene: 7. The CDR3 region is CASSAGDSLQETQYF. The CDR3 DNA reads as TGCGCCAGCAGCGCGGGGGACTCCCTCCAAGAGACCCAGTACTTC.

The chain combines TRBV5-1 with TRBJ1-2, with 7 bases that match TRBD1. Germline lookup yields CDR1 SGHRS and CDR2 YFSETQ. This CDR3 contains 14 residues. V gave up 4 bases and J gave up 2 bases; unmatched junction bases: 5. CDR3 residues: CASSVPQGNYGYTF. The DNA of the CDR3 is TGCGCCAGCAGCGTACCACAGGGGAACTATGGCTACACCTTC.

The chain combines TRBV29-1 with TRBJ2-7, with TRBD2 matching 7 bases. Germline trimming cut 0 bases from V and 5 bases from J; bases unmatched to any gene: 4. The CDR3 is 13 amino acids. CDR1 SQVTM and CDR2 ANQGSEA come from the germline V gene. The DNA of the CDR3 is TGCAGCGTTGAAGATCAGGCGGGAGACGAGCAGTACTTC. This sequence encodes CSVEDQAGDEQYF.

This chain uses TRBV6-6 with TRBJ1-5, with D tentatively TRBD1 (6 bases). This CDR3 region has 14 residues. Deletions cut 8 bases from V and 3 bases from J, with 14 bases between. CDR1 and CDR2 (germline): MNHNY, SVGAGI (reference sequence). CDR3 in amino acids: CASGTGLSNQPQHF. The CDR3 nucleotides are TGTGCCAGCGGAACAGGGCTGTCCAATCAGCCCCAGCATTTT.

V usage is TRBV4-1 and J usage is TRBJ2-1, with 12 nucleotides matching TRBD2. The CDR3 has 15 amino acids. Germline assignment: CDR1 MGHRA and CDR2 YSYEKL. After removal of 5 bases from V and 7 bases from J, the junction contained 6 bases not matched to a gene. CDR3 residues: CASSWTSGVGNEQFF. In DNA, the CDR3 is TGCGCCAGCAGCTGGACTAGCGGGGTCGGGAATGAGCAGTTCTTC.

This clone was found once. This rearrangement joins TRBV7-3 to TRBJ2-2, with D possibly TRBD1 on 6 matching bases. This CDR3 spans 13 amino acids. Germline CDR1 and CDR2: SGHTA and FQGTGA. V was pared by 6 bases and J by 1 base, with 6 bases between. CDR3: CASRQGNTGELFF. Here the CDR3 DNA reads TGTGCCAGCAGACAGGGGAACACCGGGGAGCTGTTTTTT. Full variable domain (remainder filled in from reference TRBV7-3 and TRBJ2-2): GAGVSQTPSNKVTEKGKYVELRCDPISGHTALYWYRQSLGQGPEFLIYFQGTGAADDSGLPNDRFFAVRPEGSVSTLKIQRTERGDSAVYLCASRQGNTGELFFGEGSRLTVL.

This clone appeared a few times. The gene calls are TRBV6-1 and TRBJ2-4; 7 nucleotides align to TRBD2. CDR3 size: 14 residues. Unmatched junction bases numbered 5, after V lost 6 bases and J lost 3 bases. Germline loops: CDR1 MNHNS, CDR2 SASEGT. DNA for the CDR3: TGTGCCAGCAGCGCCGGGACTAACAAAAACATTCAGTACTTC. The encoded protein is CASSAGTNKNIQYF.

The chain links TRBV6-1 to TRBJ2-7, with 13 bases fitting TRBD2. The CDR3 totals 16 residues. CDR1 MNHNS and CDR2 SASEGT come from the germline V gene. Trimming cost V 5 bases and J 1 base; bases outside gene matches: 5. CDR3 residues: CASSQGLAGVSYEQYF. Here the CDR3 DNA reads TGTGCCAGCAGTCAAGGACTAGCGGGAGTATCCTACGAGCAGTACTTC.

The chain links TRBV10-2 to TRBJ2-7; 8 positions match TRBD1. V trimming: 3 bases; J trimming: 6 bases; junction bases outside the gene matches: 16. Germline V lookup: CDR1 WSHSY, CDR2 SAAADI. The CDR3 is 17 residues long. The CDR3 coding sequence is TGCGCCAGCAGTGAAAACCCCCCGGACAGGGCCCCCTCCGAGCAGTACTTC. Translated: CASSENPPDRAPSEQYF.

The V gene is TRBV2, the J gene TRBJ1-4; 9 positions match TRBD1. This CDR3 has 13 residues. Trimming at V came to 6 bases and at J to 7 bases, leaving 3 bases not matched to a gene. Per the germline V gene, CDR1 is SNHLY and CDR2 is FYNNEI. As DNA, the CDR3 is TGTGCCAGCAGGGGACAGGGAATTGAAAAACTGTTTTTT. It specifies CASRGQGIEKLFF.

This clone was seen only once. The chain combines TRBV5-1 with TRBJ2-4, with 9 bases fitting TRBD2. This CDR3 spans 16 amino acids. Looked up from germline, CDR1 is SGHRS and CDR2 is YFSETQ. The junction had 7 bases not matched to a gene; V was cut back by 1 base and J by 5 bases. The CDR3 DNA reads as TGCGCCAGCAGCTTGTTCGGCGGGGGGGCCCAAAACATTCAGTACTTC. Translation: CASSLFGGGAQNIQYF.

The chain joins TRBV5-1 to TRBJ2-3; 9 positions agree with TRBD2. This CDR3 has 16 amino acids. Germline trimming cut 4 bases from V and 4 bases from J; bases unmatched to any gene: 10. Germline V CDR1 and CDR2: SGHRS, YFSETQ. CDR3 region: CASSIRLAATSDTQYF. The DNA for the CDR3 is TGCGCCAGCAGCATCAGACTAGCGGCAACCTCAGATACGCAGTATTTT.

There are a few counts of this clone. The chain couples TRBV7-2 to TRBJ1-3; D not resolved. The V gene's germline CDR1 is SGHTA and CDR2 FQGNSA. V lost 0 bases, J lost 4 bases, and 10 bases lay in between. The CDR3 loop spans 15 amino acids. DNA for the CDR3: TGTGCCAGCAGCTTAGCTCCCTCTCTGGGAAACACCATATATTTT. Translated: CASSLAPSLGNTIYF.

The J gene is TRBJ2-7, the V gene TRBV4-2; a possible D gene is TRBD1 (6 bases). CDR3 size: 15 residues. In germline, CDR1 is LGHNA, CDR2 YNFKEQ. The V end lost 1 base, the J end lost 1 base, and 11 bases lay between the germline ends. This chain's CDR3 is CASSQAQGSSYEQYF. The CDR3 DNA reads as TGTGCCAGCAGCCAAGCCCAGGGGTCTTCCTACGAGCAGTACTTC.

The chain is built from TRBV7-9 and TRBJ1-2; perhaps TRBD1 as D (5 bases). The CDR3 sequence is 16 residues long. Germline V gives CDR1 SEHNR, CDR2 FQNEAQ (reference sequence). Trimming removed 0 bases at V and 8 bases at J, with 19 bases between. The CDR3 loop reads CASSLAPGREVVGYTF. Here the CDR3 DNA reads TGTGCCAGCAGCTTAGCGCCAGGCAGGGAGGTAGTAGGCTACACCTTC.

The chain employs TRBV29-1 and TRBJ1-1; 8 bases are a match to TRBD1. This CDR3 has 13 amino acids. The germline V gene encodes CDR1 SQVTM and CDR2 ANQGSEA. Germline trimming cut 7 bases from V and 3 bases from J; bases unmatched to any gene: 7. The CDR3 DNA follows: TGCAGCGGCGGACAGGGTCAACACACTGAAGCTTTCTTT. Protein product: CSGGQGQHTEAFF.

The chain recombines TRBV19 with TRBJ2-7; 9 bases fit TRBD2. CDR1 LNHDA and CDR2 SQIVND come from the germline V gene (reference sequence). The CDR3 spans 15 residues. V lost 10 bases and J lost 1; bases outside the gene matches: 11. The CDR3 loop reads CATTRGLAGSYEQYF. The CDR3 DNA is TGTGCCACAACCCGGGGACTAGCAGGATCCTACGAGCAGTACTTC. Using reference TRBV19 and TRBJ2-7 for the parts outside the CDR3, the full variable domain is DGGITQSPKYLFRKEGQNVTLSCEQNLNHDAMYWYRQDPGQGLRLIYYSQIVNDFQKGDIAEGYSVSREKKESFPLTVTSAQKNPTAFYLCATTRGLAGSYEQYFGPGTRLTVT.

This rearrangement joins TRBV9 to TRBJ1-3; a weak D match, TRBD1 (6 bases). CDR3 length equals 15 residues. V lost 3 bases and J 3 bases, leaving 13 bases between the germline ends. CDR1 SGDLS and CDR2 YYNGEE come from the germline V gene. For the CDR3, the DNA is TGTGCCAGCAGCGCAGTAAGAGGGGGTGGAAACACCATATATTTT. It translates to CASSAVRGGGNTIYF.

V and J are TRBV9 and TRBJ2-1; D perhaps matches TRBD2 (5 bases). This CDR3 has 14 residues. CDR1 and CDR2 from the germline V gene are SGDLS and YYNGEE. Trimming took off 3 bases at V and 7 bases at J, with 14 bases between the two ends. The CDR3 region has the DNA TGTGCCAGCAGCGCCCGAAACAGAGGGAATGAGCAGTTCTTC. This codes for CASSARNRGNEQFF.

This clone came up a few times. The chain joins TRBV7-9 to TRBJ2-5; D might be TRBD1 (7 bases). V shed 3 bases and J shed 5 bases, with 13 bases lying between them. Germline V gene sequence: CDR1 SEHNR, CDR2 FQNEAQ (reference sequence). The CDR3 covers 14 residues. CDR3 DNA: TGTGCCAGCAGCTTTGGGGACAGCGGGGAGACCCAGTACTTC. Amino acid sequence: CASSFGDSGETQYF.

The rearrangement joins TRBV5-1 to TRBJ1-2, with D uncertain. Looked up from germline, CDR1 is SGHRS and CDR2 is YFSETQ. The CDR3 contains 16 residues. Between the trimmed V and J ends, which lost 4 bases and 4 bases, there was a span of 20 bases. The CDR3 loop reads CASSLSGDGSRYGYTF. DNA of the CDR3: TGCGCCAGCAGCCTATCCGGCGACGGGAGTCGCTATGGCTACACCTTC.

Within the sample, this clone is medium-sized. The rearrangement links TRBV6-5 to TRBJ1-4, with 7 nucleotides matching TRBD1. The germline V gene has CDR1 MNHEY and CDR2 SVGAGI. J was trimmed by 7 bases and V by 6 bases; bases with no gene match: 11. The CDR3 has 15 amino acids. DNA of the CDR3: TGTGCCAGCAGATATTCGGGACAGTTGAGTGAAAAACTGTTTTTT. Protein: CASRYSGQLSEKLFF.

The chain links TRBV29-1 to TRBJ2-7; 7 positions match TRBD2. This CDR3 is 13 amino acids long. Germline values: CDR1 SQVTM, CDR2 ANQGSEA. V shed 6 bases, J shed 2 bases, and the junction held 7 bases outside the gene matches. The CDR3 sequence: CSVSAGLTYEQYF. In DNA form, the CDR3 reads TGCAGCGTCTCAGCGGGGCTAACCTACGAGCAGTACTTC.

The V call is TRBV28, the J call TRBJ1-1; D ambiguous. Between the trimmed V and J ends, which lost 2 bases and 5 bases, there was a span of 12 bases. This CDR3 has 14 amino acids. The V gene's germline CDR1 is MDHEN and CDR2 SYDVKM. CDR3 protein: CASSLSGVWTEAFF. CDR3 sequence (DNA): TGTGCCAGCAGTTTAAGTGGAGTTTGGACTGAAGCTTTCTTT.

This clone appeared a few times. CDR3 sequence: CASRLDRGQPQHF. In nucleotides, the CDR3 is TGTGCCAGCAGACTGGACAGGGGTCAGCCCCAGCATTTT. This chain links TRBV6-1 with TRBJ1-5, with 9 nucleotides matching TRBD1. V lost 6 bases to trimming and J lost 6 bases; unmatched junction nucleotides: 3. Germline loops: CDR1 MNHNS, CDR2 SASEGT. CDR3 length: 13 amino acids.